These 2 T cell receptor beta chains share one sample of origin, sequenced in a study of cytomegalovirus exposure and HLA in healthy donors. Both 60 Vbeta primers and 13 Jbeta primers went into the PCR. Repertoires were generated with immunoSEQ multiplex PCR, while TCRdb's copy carries only in-frame clones and drops some. The sample has roughly 250,000 clones, 80% seen once. The sequenced sample consisted of PBMCs. Receptor source: a girl aged 2-10 years in good health and CMV-seronegative.

The chain combines TRBV2 with TRBJ2-7; 8 nucleotides line up with TRBD2. Germline V lookup: CDR1 SNHLY, CDR2 FYNNEI. V lost 5 bases, J lost 0 bases, and 3 bases stayed unmatched. The CDR3 consists of 14 residues. The CDR3 protein is CASSKSGSSYEQYF. CDR3 bases: TGTGCCAGCAGTAAAAGCGGGAGCTCCTACGAGCAGTACTTC.

The rearrangement joins TRBV27 to TRBJ1-1; D is unresolved. Germline CDR1 MNHEY, CDR2 SMNVEV (reference sequence). The CDR3 runs 11 residues. Trimming pared 3 bases from V and 7 bases from J, leaving 6 bases between. CDR3 protein: CASSFSGEAFF. The CDR3 DNA sequence: TGTGCCAGCAGTTTTTCCGGTGAAGCTTTCTTT.